The subject of this entry is one T cell receptor (beta chain). The sample comes from a study of beta chain features in type 1 diabetes. cDNA synthesis used the whole RNA isolate, giving expressed TCRB sequences. Assay used: immunoSEQ multiplex PCR; TCRdb lists only in-frame clones, some missing. The sample yields under 900,000 clones, around a sixth seen once. Input material: naive CD4+ T cells from blood. The TCR was taken from a young woman in good health.

The CDR3 coding sequence is TGTGCCAGCAGCTTCTTTGGACTAGCGGGAAGTTCATACAATGAGCAGTTCTTC. Residues: CASSFFGLAGSSYNEQFF. V usage is TRBV13 and J usage is TRBJ2-1, with 12 bases lining up with TRBD2. The CDR3 has 18 amino acids. Germline V gene lookup returns CDR1 PRHDT and CDR2 FYEKMQ (reference sequence). V lost 3 bases, J lost 4 bases, and 10 bases stayed unmatched.